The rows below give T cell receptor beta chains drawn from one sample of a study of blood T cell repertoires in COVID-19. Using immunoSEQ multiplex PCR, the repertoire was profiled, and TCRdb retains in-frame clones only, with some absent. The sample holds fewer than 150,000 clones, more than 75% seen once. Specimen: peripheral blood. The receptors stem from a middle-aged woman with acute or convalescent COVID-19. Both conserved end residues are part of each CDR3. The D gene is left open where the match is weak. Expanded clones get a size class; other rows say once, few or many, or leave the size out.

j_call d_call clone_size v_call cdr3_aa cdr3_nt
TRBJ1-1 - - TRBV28 CASTPGGGRNTEAFF TGTGCCAGCACCCCGGGAGGGGGAAGGAACACTGAAGCTTTCTTT
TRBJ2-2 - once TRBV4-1 CASSPPGLRELFF TGCGCCAGCAGCCCCCCAGGGCTCCGGGAGCTGTTTTTT
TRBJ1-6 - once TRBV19 CASSWGRLDNSPLHF TGTGCCAGTAGTTGGGGCCGCCTTGATAATTCACCCCTCCACTTT
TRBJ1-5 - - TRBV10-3 CAIKQEGSSAQHF TGTGCCATCAAACAGGAGGGTTCGAGTGCCCAGCATTTT
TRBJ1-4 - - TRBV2 CASSEWENEKLFF TGTGCCAGCAGTGAATGGGAGAATGAAAAACTGTTTTTT
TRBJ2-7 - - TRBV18 CASSQKISTGSSYEQYF TGTGCCAGCTCACAGAAGATTTCCACAGGTAGCTCCTACGAGCAGTACTTC
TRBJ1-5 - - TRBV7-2 CASSPGSPRGPQHF TGTGCCAGCAGCCCCGGGAGCCCTCGAGGGCCCCAGCATTTT
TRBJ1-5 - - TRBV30 CAWSPPRSPGQPQHF TGTGCCTGGAGTCCCCCCCGGTCCCCGGGTCAGCCCCAGCATTTT
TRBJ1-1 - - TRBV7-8 CASSLEGALMRTEAFF TGTGCCAGCAGTTTAGAGGGAGCCCTTATGAGGACTGAAGCTTTCTTT
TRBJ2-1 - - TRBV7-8 CASSLGTSYNEQFF TGTGCCAGCAGCTTGGGGACTTCTTACAATGAGCAGTTCTTC
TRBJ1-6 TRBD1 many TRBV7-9 CASSPGQGSYNSPLHF TGTGCCAGCAGCCCGGGACAGGGCTCCTATAATTCACCCCTCCACTTT
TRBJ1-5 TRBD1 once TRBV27 CASSDRGLSYSNQPQHF TGTGCCAGCAGCGACAGGGGTCTTAGCTATAGCAATCAGCCCCAGCATTTT
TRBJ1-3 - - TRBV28 CASSLLQATSGNTIYF TGTGCCAGCAGTTTATTACAGGCGACCTCTGGAAACACCATATATTTT
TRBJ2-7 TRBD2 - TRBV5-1 CASGQGGTYEQYF TGCGCCAGCGGTCAGGGAGGGACCTACGAGCAGTACTTC
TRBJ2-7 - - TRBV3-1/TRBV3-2 CASSQDFGLGGFYEQYF TGTGCCAGCAGCCAAGATTTCGGACTAGGGGGGTTCTACGAGCAGTACTTC
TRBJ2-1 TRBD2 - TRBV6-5 CASSYLGTSGSVQFF TGTGCCAGCAGTTACCTCGGGACTAGCGGGAGTGTACAGTTCTTC
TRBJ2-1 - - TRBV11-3 CASSLGAELYNEQFF TGTGCCAGCAGCTTAGGAGCGGAGCTTTACAATGAGCAGTTCTTC